This T cell receptor beta chain stems from a study of shared clonotypes between healthy human individuals. This clone was detected once. TCRdb keeps only in-frame clones here, not all; method: immunoSEQ multiplex PCR. The sample contains around 1 million clones, 76% of which appear only once. The CDR3 loop spans 15 amino acids. Trimming left V 2 bases short and J 3 bases short, with 11 bases between. CDR1 is MNHEY and CDR2 is SMNVEV in the germline V gene (reference sequence). The sample taken for sequencing was memory CD4+ T cells sorted from blood. Subset described: CD45RA-negative fraction. The gene calls are TRBV27 and TRBJ1-5; D gene uncertain. This TCR was sampled from a man between 18 and 29 years old in good health. DNA for the CDR3: TGTGCCAGCAGTTTACAACAGTCCCCCAATCAGCCCCAGCATTTT. This sequence encodes CASSLQQSPNQPQHF.